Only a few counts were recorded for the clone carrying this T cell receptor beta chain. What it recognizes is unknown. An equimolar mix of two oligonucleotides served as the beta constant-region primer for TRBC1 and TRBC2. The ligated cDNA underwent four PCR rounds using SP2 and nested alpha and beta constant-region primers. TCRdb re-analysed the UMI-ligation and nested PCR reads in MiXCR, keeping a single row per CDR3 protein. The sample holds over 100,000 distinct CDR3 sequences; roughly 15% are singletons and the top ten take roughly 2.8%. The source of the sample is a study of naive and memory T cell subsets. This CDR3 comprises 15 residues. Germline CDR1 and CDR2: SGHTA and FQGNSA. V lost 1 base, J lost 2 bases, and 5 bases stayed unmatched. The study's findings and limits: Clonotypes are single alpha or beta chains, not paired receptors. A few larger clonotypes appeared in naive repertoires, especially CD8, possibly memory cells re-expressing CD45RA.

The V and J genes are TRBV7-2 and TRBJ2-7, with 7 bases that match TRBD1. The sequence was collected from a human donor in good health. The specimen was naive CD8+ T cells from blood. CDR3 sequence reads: CASSLEGANTYEQYF. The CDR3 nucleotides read TGTGCCAGCAGCTTAGAGGGGGCGAACACCTACGAGCAGTACTTC.